This T cell receptor beta chain was profiled in a study of blood T cell repertoires in COVID-19. Background on the study: Sites across the United States, Italy and Spain contributed samples from acute and convalescent COVID-19. From T cells, B-cell-depleted T cells, or PBMCs came the material, which was cDNA or gDNA.

Source study methods: The assay estimated nucleated cells by amplifying reference gene primers. Assay used: immunoSEQ multiplex PCR; TCRdb lists only in-frame clones, some missing. The D gene and trimming were derived from the DNA, and the V and J assignments and clone size from that table. The table lists around 81,000 clones, under 90% of them singletons. Germline loops: CDR1 SSHAT, CDR2 FNYEAQ (reference sequence). The CDR3 consists of 15 residues. The ends lost 5 bases at V and 5 bases at J; junction bases unmatched: 7. The specimen sequenced was peripheral blood. The gene calls are TRBV7-7 and TRBJ2-5; TRBD2 aligns across 11 bases. The receptor was derived from a human donor in a cohort sampled during active COVID-19. The CDR3 reads CASSSGLAGWETQYF. CDR3 nucleotide sequence: TGTGCCAGCAGCAGCGGACTAGCGGGCTGGGAGACCCAGTACTTC.